Following are 11 T cell receptor beta chains from one sample sequenced in a study of T cell changes during pregnancy in multiple sclerosis. Measured with immunoSEQ multiplex PCR; TCRdb has only the in-frame clones, and not every one. The table lists tens of thousands of clones, around 88% of them singletons. This sample comprised CD4+ T cells from peripheral blood mononuclear cells, obtained in the first trimester of pregnancy. The origin of the receptors is a female donor in good health, enrolled as a control in a pregnancy study.

The CDR3 DNA reads TGTGCCAGCAGTTACGCGTTAGACGTCAGGTACGAGCAGTACTTC. It yields the protein CASSYALDVRYEQYF. V gene TRBV6-6 combines with J gene TRBJ2-7; D uncertain. V lost 2 bases to trimming and J lost 4 bases, with 15 bases between them. The CDR3 loop spans 15 amino acids. CDR1 is MNHNY and CDR2 is SVGAGI in the germline V gene (reference sequence).

The chain couples TRBV5-1 to TRBJ2-3; D not certain. This CDR3 spans 12 amino acids. CDR1 and CDR2 (germline): SGHRS, YFSETQ. Trimming shortened V by 0 bases and J by 5 bases, and 4 bases separated the two germline ends. The DNA of the CDR3 is TGCGCCAGCAGCTTGGCCGGAGATACGCAGTATTTT. This translates into CASSLAGDTQYF.

The gene calls are TRBV20-1 and TRBJ1-2; maybe TRBD1 (5 bases). V lost 6 bases and J 7 bases, leaving 12 bases between the germline ends. The CDR3 is 11 residues long. Per the germline V gene, CDR1 is DFQATT and CDR2 is SNEGSKA (reference sequence). The CDR3 coding sequence is TGCAGTGCCTGGGGGGGAACTGGCTACACCTTC. Its protein product is CSAWGGTGYTF.

The V call is TRBV4-3, the J call TRBJ1-4, with D possibly matching TRBD1 (5 bases). The CDR3 is 18 amino acids. Germline V gene lookup returns CDR1 LGHNA and CDR2 YSLEER. V was clipped by 0 bases and J by 0 bases, with 14 bases between them. The CDR3 loop is CASSQDIGRGATNEKLFF. DNA for the CDR3: TGCGCCAGCAGCCAAGATATCGGACGGGGGGCAACTAATGAAAAACTGTTTTTT.

This sequence joins TRBV18 and TRBJ2-3, with D tentatively TRBD2 (6 bases). Between the trimmed V and J ends, which lost 4 bases and 4 bases, there was a span of 15 bases. The length of the CDR3 is 15 residues. Germline CDR1 is KGHSH and CDR2 is LQKENI. This CDR3 reads CASSLGSGVADTQYF. CDR3 in DNA: TGTGCCAGCTCACTAGGGTCGGGAGTCGCAGATACGCAGTATTTT. Based on the CDR3 plus reference TRBV18 and TRBJ2-3, the full variable domain is NAGVMQNPRHLVRRRGQEARLRCSPMKGHSHVYWYRQLPEEGLKFMVYLQKENIIDESGMPKERFSAEFPKEGPSILRIQQVVRGDSAAYFCASSLGSGVADTQYFGPGTRLTVL.

In nucleotides, the CDR3 is TGCGCCAGCAGCTTCGGCAGGGGAGTGTCCGGGGAGCTGTTTTTT. Translated, it gives CASSFGRGVSGELFF. V is TRBV5-1 and J is TRBJ2-2; a possible D gene is TRBD1 (6 bases). V was cut by 2 bases and J by 6 bases, with 14 bases left in between. Per germline, CDR1 SGHRS and CDR2 YFSETQ. The CDR3 has 15 residues. The full variable domain, in which reference TRBV5-1 and TRBJ2-2 provide the parts outside the CDR3, is KAGVTQTPRYLIKTRGQQVTLSCSPISGHRSVSWYQQTPGQGLQFLFEYFSETQRNKGNFPGRFSGRQFSNSRSEMNVSTLELGDSALYLCASSFGRGVSGELFFGEGSRLTVL.

This rearrangement joins TRBV30 to TRBJ1-2, with 8 bases matching TRBD1. The V segment lost 0 bases and the J segment 4 bases; nucleotides outside the gene matches: 4. CDR3 length: 14 amino acids. Germline CDR1 is GTSNPN and CDR2 is SVGIG (reference sequence). The CDR3 DNA sequence: TGTGCCTGGAGTGTACTCGACAGGGGCTATGGCTACACCTTC. Translated: CAWSVLDRGYGYTF.

The V gene is TRBV19, the J gene TRBJ2-7; the D is unclear. This CDR3 is built from 16 residues. Germline CDR1 reads LNHDA; CDR2 reads SQIVND (reference sequence). V was trimmed by 3 bases and J by 0 bases, leaving 15 bases between them. The CDR3 sequence: CASSMEREWSSYEQYF. The CDR3 nucleotides are TGTGCCAGTAGTATGGAGAGAGAGTGGAGCTCCTACGAGCAGTACTTC.

The chain has TRBV7-2 and TRBJ2-1; possibly TRBD2 for D (6 bases). Germline V gene data show CDR1 as SGHTA and CDR2 as FQGNSA. The CDR3 runs 17 residues. V was shortened by 3 bases and J by 0 bases, with 15 bases between the two germline ends. Written as DNA, the CDR3 is TGTGCCAGCAGCTTTCAGGGCGGGGCCCGCTCCTACAATGAGCAGTTCTTC. As protein: CASSFQGGARSYNEQFF. The variable domain in full, with the rest retrieved from reference TRBV7-2 and TRBJ2-1, is GAGVSQSPSNKVTEKGKDVELRCDPISGHTALYWYRQSLGQGLEFLIYFQGNSAPDKSGLPSDRFSAERTGGSVSTLTIQRTQQEDSAVYLCASSFQGGARSYNEQFFGPGTRLTVL.

The chain combines TRBV2 with TRBJ2-1; 7 bases align to TRBD1. Germline V gene lookup returns CDR1 SNHLY and CDR2 FYNNEI. Germline trimming cut 2 bases from V and 5 bases from J; bases unmatched to any gene: 3. The CDR3 runs to 14 residues. The CDR3 bases are TGTGCCAGCAGTGAACAGGGGGAGCACAATGAGCAGTTCTTC. Its translation is CASSEQGEHNEQFF.

The CDR3, as DNA: TGTGCCAGCAGTTCGGACAGGGGATTCAATTCACCCCTCCACTTT. Protein: CASSSDRGFNSPLHF. This chain joins TRBV6-5 and TRBJ1-6; 9 bases map to TRBD1. Trimming cost V 4 bases and J 7 bases; bases outside gene matches: 5. The CDR3 length is 15 residues. Germline V gives CDR1 MNHEY, CDR2 SVGAGI.